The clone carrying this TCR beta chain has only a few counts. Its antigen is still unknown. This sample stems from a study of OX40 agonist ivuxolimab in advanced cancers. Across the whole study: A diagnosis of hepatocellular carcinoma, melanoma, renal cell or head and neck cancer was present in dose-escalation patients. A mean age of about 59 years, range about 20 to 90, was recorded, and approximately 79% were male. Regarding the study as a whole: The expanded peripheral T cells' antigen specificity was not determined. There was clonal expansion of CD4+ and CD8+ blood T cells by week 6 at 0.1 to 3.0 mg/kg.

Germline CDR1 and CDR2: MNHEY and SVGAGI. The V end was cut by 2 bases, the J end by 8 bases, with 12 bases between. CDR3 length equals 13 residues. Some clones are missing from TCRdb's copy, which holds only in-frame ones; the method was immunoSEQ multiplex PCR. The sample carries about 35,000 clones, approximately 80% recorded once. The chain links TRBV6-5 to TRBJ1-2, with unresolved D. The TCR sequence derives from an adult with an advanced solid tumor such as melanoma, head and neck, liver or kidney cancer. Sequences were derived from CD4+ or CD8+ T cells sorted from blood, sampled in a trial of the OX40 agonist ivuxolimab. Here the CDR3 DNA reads TGTGCCAGCAGTTACGGGGAATTGGAAGGCTACACCTTC. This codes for CASSYGELEGYTF.